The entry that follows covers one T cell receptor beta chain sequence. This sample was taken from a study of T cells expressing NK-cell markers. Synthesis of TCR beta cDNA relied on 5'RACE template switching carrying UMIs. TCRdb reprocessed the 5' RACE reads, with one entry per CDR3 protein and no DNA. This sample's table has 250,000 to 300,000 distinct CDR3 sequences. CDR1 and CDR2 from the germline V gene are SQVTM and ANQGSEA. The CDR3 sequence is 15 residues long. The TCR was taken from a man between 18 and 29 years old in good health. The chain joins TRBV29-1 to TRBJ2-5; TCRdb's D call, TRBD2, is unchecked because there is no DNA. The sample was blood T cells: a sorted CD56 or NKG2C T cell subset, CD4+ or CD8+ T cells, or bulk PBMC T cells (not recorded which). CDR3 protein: CSARPGTSDLETQYF.